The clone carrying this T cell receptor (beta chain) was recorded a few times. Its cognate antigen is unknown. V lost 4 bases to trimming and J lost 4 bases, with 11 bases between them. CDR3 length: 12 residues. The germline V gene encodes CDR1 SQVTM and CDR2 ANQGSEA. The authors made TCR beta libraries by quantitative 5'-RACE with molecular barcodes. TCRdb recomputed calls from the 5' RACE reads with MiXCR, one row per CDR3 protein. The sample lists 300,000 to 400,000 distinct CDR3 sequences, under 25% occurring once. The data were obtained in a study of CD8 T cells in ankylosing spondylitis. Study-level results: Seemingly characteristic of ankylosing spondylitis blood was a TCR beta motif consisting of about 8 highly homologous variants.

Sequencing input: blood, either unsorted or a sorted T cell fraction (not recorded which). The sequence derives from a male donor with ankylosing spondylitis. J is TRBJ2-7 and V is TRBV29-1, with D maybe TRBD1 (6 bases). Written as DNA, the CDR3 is TGCAGCGTTGTTCGGGACACATACGAGCAGTACTTC. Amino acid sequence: CSVVRDTYEQYF.